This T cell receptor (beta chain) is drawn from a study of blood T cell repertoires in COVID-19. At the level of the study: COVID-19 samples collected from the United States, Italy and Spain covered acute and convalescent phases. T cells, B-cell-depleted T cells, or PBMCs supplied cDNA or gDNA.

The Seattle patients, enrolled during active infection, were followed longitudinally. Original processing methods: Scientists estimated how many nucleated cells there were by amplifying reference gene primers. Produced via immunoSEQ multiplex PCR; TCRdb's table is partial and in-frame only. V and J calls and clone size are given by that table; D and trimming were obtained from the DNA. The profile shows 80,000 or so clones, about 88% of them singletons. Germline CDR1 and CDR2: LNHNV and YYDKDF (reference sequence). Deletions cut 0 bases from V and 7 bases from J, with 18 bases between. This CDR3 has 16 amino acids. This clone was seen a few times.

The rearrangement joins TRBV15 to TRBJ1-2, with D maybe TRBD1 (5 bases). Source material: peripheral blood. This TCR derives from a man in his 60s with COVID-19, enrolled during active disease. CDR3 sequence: CATSRDKGLQASGYTF. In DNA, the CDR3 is TGTGCCACCAGCAGAGATAAGGGACTCCAAGCTAGTGGCTACACCTTC. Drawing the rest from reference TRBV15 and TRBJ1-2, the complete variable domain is DAMVIQNPRYQVTQFGKPVTLSCSQTLNHNVMYWYQQKSSQAPKLLFHYYDKDFNNEADTPDNFQSRRPNTSFCFLDIRSPGLGDTAMYLCATSRDKGLQASGYTFGSGTRLTVV.